This passage covers 12 T cell receptor beta chains from one sample sequenced in a study of T-cell reconstitution after alpha-beta-depleted transplantation in children. Preparation of the TCRbeta library involved a method that used unique molecular identifiers. Via MiXCR, TCRdb re-called the PCR reads, giving one row per CDR3 protein. The sample lists over 90,000 distinct CDR3 sequences; around 7.8% were seen once. Sequences were derived from PBMCs, sampled before TCRalphabeta/CD19-depleted stem cell transplant. These receptors all come from a boy aged 2 to 10 with acute lymphoblastic leukemia, due to receive a stem cell transplant.

As regards this clonotype: A clone one base away is much larger, so this may be a read error. This chain connects TRBV20-1 to TRBJ2-7; 7 positions match TRBD1. Germline V CDR1 and CDR2: DFQATT, SNEGSKA (reference sequence). The CDR3 sequence is 12 residues long. CDR3 DNA sequence: TGCACTGCTAGAGACAGGGCTTGGGAGCAGTACTTC. Its protein product is CTARDRAWEQYF.

This clonotype was seen a single time. The genes are TRBV10-2 and TRBJ2-1; TRBD2 matches 7 bases. CDR3 length: 14 amino acids. J lost 1 base, V lost 7 bases, and 4 bases had no gene match. Germline lookup yields CDR1 WSHSY and CDR2 SAAADI. CDR3 sequence (DNA): TGCGCCAGCAAATGGCGGGGGTCCTACAATGAGCAGTTCTTC. Translating it yields CASKWRGSYNEQFF.

The table lists this clonotype with many counts. CDR3 nucleotide sequence: TGTGCCAGCAGCGACAGGGGGGCGGCCTCCTACAATGAGCAGTTCTTC. It yields the protein CASSDRGAASYNEQFF. The chain joins TRBV2 to TRBJ2-1; 9 positions agree with TRBD1. This CDR3 comprises 16 residues. CDR1 is SNHLY, CDR2 FYNNEI, per germline. J gave up 0 bases and V 6 bases, and 6 bases lay outside the gene matches.

DNA for the CDR3: TGTGCCAGCAGCTGGACAGGGGGGACATCACCCCTCCACTTT. This gives the protein CASSWTGGTSPLHF. The chain joins TRBV5-6 to TRBJ1-6, with 10 nucleotides matching TRBD1. CDR1 and CDR2 (germline): SGHDT, YYEEEE. V lost 3 bases to trimming and J lost 10 bases; unmatched junction nucleotides: 4. The CDR3 consists of 14 residues.

The table lists this clonotype with many counts. In DNA form, the CDR3 reads TGTGCCAGCAGCTCCGAATTCACCGGGGAGCTGTTTTTT. As protein: CASSSEFTGELFF. V usage is TRBV7-8 and J usage is TRBJ2-2; D is uncertain. V was cut by 4 bases and J by 4 bases, with 7 bases left in between. This CDR3 spans 13 amino acids. The germline CDR1 and CDR2 sequences are SGHVS and FQNEAQ.

Sample share makes this clonotype hyperexpanded. The J gene is TRBJ2-5, the V gene TRBV9, with a weak D call TRBD1 (6 bases). CDR3 length: 14 residues. Germline V lookup: CDR1 SGDLS, CDR2 YYNGEE. Trimming cost V 6 bases and J 2 bases, with 14 bases left between them. The CDR3 DNA sequence: TGTGCCAGCACCGTTGGGGGCAGTCAAGAGACCCAGTACTTC. Translated: CASTVGGSQETQYF.

The chain combines TRBV10-3 with TRBJ1-1; no firm D call. The ends were cut back, 0 bases at V and 3 bases at J, with 11 bases in the middle. Germline CDR1 reads ENHRY; CDR2 reads SYGVKD. The CDR3 length is 15 residues. This CDR3 is CAISESIAGYTEAFF. The CDR3 DNA is TGTGCCATCAGTGAGTCGATAGCCGGATACACTGAAGCTTTCTTT.

The chain carries TRBV7-2 and TRBJ1-6; D unresolved. V was clipped by 0 bases and J by 10 bases, with 16 bases between them. The CDR3 contains 16 residues. The germline CDR1 and CDR2 sequences are SGHTA and FQGNSA. This CDR3 reads CASSLAIPPLQSPLHF. CDR3 nucleotides: TGTGCCAGCAGCTTAGCAATTCCCCCACTCCAATCACCCCTCCACTTT.

This clonotype appeared many times. The chain recombines TRBV14 with TRBJ2-1, with D uncertain. Germline assignment: CDR1 SGHDN and CDR2 FVKESK. V was pared by 4 bases and J by 3 bases, with 7 bases between. The CDR3 has 13 amino acids. CDR3 residues: CASSPSYYNEQFF. DNA for the CDR3: TGTGCCAGCAGCCCCTCCTACTACAATGAGCAGTTCTTC.

The rearrangement links TRBV4-1 to TRBJ2-7; D unresolved. CDR3 size: 14 residues. V was trimmed by 0 bases and J by 4 bases, leaving 10 bases between them. CDR1 MGHRA and CDR2 YSYEKL come from the germline V gene. CDR3 region: CASSQEPQSYEQYF. DNA for the CDR3: TGCGCCAGCAGCCAAGAACCCCAATCGTACGAGCAGTACTTC.

The V call is TRBV5-6, the J call TRBJ2-7, with D perhaps matching TRBD1 (6 bases). CDR1 is SGHDT and CDR2 is YYEEEE in the germline V gene. Trimming stripped 0 bases from V and 1 base from J, with 14 bases between. The CDR3 extends over 16 amino acids. The CDR3: CASSLEGQGWSYEQYF. CDR3 nucleotide sequence: TGTGCCAGCAGCTTGGAGGGGCAGGGGTGGTCCTACGAGCAGTACTTC.

This clonotype was counted ten times or more. The rearrangement uses TRBV5-1 and TRBJ2-3, with 8 bases fitting TRBD1. From germline, CDR1 is SGHRS and CDR2 YFSETQ. J was trimmed by 6 bases and V by 7 bases; bases with no gene match: 7. The CDR3 length is 13 residues. The CDR3 DNA reads as TGCGCCAGCGGACAGGGAGCGAGGGATACGCAGTATTTT. It encodes CASGQGARDTQYF.